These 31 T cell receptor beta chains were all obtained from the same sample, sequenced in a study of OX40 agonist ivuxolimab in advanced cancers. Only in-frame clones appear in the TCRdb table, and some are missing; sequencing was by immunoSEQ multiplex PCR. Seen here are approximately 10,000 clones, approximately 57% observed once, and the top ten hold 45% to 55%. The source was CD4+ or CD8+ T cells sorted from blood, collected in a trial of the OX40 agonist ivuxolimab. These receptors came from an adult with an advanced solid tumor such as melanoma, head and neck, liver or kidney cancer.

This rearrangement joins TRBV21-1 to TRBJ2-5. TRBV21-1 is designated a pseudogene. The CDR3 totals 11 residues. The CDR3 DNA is TGTGCCAGCAGCAAAAGAGAGACCCAGTACTTC. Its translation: CASSKRETQYF.

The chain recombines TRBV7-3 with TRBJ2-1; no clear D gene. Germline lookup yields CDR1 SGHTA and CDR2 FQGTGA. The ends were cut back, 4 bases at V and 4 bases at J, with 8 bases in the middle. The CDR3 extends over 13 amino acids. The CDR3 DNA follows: TGTGCCAGCAGCTCGTCTACGTACAATGAGCAGTTCTTC. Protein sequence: CASSSSTYNEQFF.

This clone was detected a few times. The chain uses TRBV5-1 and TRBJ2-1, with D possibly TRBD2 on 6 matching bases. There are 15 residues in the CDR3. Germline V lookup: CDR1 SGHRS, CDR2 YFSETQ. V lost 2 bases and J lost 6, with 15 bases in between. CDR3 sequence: CASSFISGSSNEQFF. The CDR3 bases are TGCGCCAGCAGCTTTATATCCGGGAGCAGCAATGAGCAGTTCTTC.

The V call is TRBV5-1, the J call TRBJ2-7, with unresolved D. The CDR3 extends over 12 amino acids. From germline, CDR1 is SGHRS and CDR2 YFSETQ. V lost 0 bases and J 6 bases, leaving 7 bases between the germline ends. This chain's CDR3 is CASSLGGTEQYF. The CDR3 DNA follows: TGCGCCAGCAGCTTGGGCGGAACCGAGCAGTACTTC.

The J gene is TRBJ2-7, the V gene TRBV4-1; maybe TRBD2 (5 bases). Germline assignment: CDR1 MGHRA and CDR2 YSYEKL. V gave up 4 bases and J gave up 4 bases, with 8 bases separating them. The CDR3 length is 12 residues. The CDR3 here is CASSRSGYEQYF. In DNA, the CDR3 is TGCGCCAGCAGCCGGTCGGGGTACGAGCAGTACTTC.

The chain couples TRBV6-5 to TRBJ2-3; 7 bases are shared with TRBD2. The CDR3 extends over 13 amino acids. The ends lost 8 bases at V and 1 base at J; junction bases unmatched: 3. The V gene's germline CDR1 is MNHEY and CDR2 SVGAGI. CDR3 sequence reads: CASLRGGTDTQYF. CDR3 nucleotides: TGTGCCAGCCTCCGGGGGGGCACAGATACGCAGTATTTT.

In nucleotides, the CDR3 is TGTGCCAGCAGTTTATCGAGGGGGGGTTCCTATGGCTACACCTTC. Translation gives CASSLSRGGSYGYTF. The chain recombines TRBV27 with TRBJ1-2, with a weak D call TRBD1 (6 bases). V was pared by 0 bases and J by 4 bases, with 12 bases between. Germline V gene sequence: CDR1 MNHEY, CDR2 SMNVEV (reference sequence). The CDR3 extends over 15 amino acids.

The CDR3 DNA reads TGTGCCAGCAGCCCGGGACTAGCGGGAGGGCCCCAAAATACGCAGTATTTT. Amino acids: CASSPGLAGGPQNTQYF. The chain uses TRBV7-6 and TRBJ2-3; 16 positions agree with TRBD2. V shed 5 bases and J 7 bases; nucleotides not matched to a gene: 9. The CDR3 loop spans 17 amino acids. CDR1 and CDR2 (germline): SGHVS, FNYEAQ.

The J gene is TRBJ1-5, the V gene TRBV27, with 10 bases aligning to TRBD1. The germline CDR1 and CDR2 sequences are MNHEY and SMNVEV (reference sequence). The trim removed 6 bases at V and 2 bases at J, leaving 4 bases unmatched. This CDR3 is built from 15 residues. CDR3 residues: CASSRGTGGNQPQHF. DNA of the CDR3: TGTGCCAGCAGCCGTGGGACAGGGGGCAATCAGCCCCAGCATTTT.

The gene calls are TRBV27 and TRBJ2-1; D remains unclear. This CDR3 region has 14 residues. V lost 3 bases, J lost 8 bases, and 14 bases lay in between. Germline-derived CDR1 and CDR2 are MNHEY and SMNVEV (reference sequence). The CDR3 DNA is TGTGCCAGCAGTTTGTACCGTCCCTCCGATGAGCAGTTCTTC. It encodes CASSLYRPSDEQFF.

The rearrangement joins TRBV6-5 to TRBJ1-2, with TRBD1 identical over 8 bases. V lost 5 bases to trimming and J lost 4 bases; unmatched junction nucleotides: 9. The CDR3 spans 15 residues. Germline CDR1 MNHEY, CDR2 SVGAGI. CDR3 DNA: TGTGCCAGCAGTCCTTCGGCAGGGGGCATCTATGGCTACACCTTC. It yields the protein CASSPSAGGIYGYTF.

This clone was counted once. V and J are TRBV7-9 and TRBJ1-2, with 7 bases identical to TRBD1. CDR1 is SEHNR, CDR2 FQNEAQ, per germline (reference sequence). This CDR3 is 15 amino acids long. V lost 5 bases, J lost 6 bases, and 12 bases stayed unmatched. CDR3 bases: TGTGCCAGCAGCACCCGGACAGGTTCCAAACATGGCTACACCTTC. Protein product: CASSTRTGSKHGYTF.

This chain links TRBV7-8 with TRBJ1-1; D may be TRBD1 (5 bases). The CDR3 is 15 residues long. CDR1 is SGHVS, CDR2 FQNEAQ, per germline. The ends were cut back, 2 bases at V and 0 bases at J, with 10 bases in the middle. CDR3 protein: CASSLPWGMNTEAFF. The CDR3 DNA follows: TGTGCCAGCAGCTTACCGTGGGGCATGAACACTGAAGCTTTCTTT.

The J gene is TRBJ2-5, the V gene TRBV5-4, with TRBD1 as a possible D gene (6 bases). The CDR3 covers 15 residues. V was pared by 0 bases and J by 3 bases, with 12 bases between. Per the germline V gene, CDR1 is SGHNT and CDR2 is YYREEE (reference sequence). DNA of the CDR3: TGTGCCAGCAGCTTGGCTAGGCAGGGGAAAGAGACCCAGTACTTC. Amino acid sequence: CASSLARQGKETQYF.

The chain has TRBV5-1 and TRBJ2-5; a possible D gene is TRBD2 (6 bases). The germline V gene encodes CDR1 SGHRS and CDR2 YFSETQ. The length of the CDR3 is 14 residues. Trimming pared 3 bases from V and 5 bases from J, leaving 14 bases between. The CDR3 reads CASSSVGGSETQYF. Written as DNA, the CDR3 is TGCGCCAGCAGCTCCGTCGGGGGATCGGAGACCCAGTACTTC.

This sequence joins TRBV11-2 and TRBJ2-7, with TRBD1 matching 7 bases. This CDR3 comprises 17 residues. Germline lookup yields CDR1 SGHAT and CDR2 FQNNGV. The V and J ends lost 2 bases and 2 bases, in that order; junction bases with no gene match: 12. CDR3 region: CASSLFSGQTVTYEQYF. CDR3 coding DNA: TGTGCCAGCAGCTTATTTTCGGGACAGACAGTAACCTACGAGCAGTACTTC.

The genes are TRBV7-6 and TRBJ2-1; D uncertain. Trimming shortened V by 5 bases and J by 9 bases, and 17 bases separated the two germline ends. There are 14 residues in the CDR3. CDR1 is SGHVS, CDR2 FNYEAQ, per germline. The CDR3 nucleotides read TGTGCCAGCAGCCCACCAGCTATTTTCTTTGAGCAGTTCTTC. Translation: CASSPPAIFFEQFF. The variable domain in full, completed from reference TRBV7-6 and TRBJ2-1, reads GAGVSQSPRYKVTKRGQDVALRCDPISGHVSLYWYRQALGQGPEFLTYFNYEAQQDKSGLPNDRFSAERPEGSISTLTIQRTEQRDSAMYRCASSPPAIFFEQFFGPGTRLTVL.

The CDR3 sequence: CASSSRLDTGELFF. Written as DNA, the CDR3 is TGTGCCAGCAGTTCCCGACTTGACACCGGGGAGCTGTTTTTT. The chain employs TRBV28 and TRBJ2-2; D is unresolved. Germline V gives CDR1 MDHEN, CDR2 SYDVKM. Trimming removed 4 bases at V and 3 bases at J, with 9 bases between. CDR3 length equals 14 residues.

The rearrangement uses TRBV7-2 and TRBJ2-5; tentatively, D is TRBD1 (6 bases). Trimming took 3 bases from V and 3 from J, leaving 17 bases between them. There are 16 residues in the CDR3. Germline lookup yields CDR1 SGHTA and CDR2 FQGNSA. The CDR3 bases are TGTGCCAGCAGCTTGAGATTCCGACAGGTGGAAGAGACCCAGTACTTC. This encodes CASSLRFRQVEETQYF.

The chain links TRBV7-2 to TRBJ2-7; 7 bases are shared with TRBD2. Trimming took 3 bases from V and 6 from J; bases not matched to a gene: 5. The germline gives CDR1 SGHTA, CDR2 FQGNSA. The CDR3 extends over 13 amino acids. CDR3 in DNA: TGTGCCAGCAGCTTGACTAGCAAAGGCGAGCAGTACTTC. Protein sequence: CASSLTSKGEQYF.

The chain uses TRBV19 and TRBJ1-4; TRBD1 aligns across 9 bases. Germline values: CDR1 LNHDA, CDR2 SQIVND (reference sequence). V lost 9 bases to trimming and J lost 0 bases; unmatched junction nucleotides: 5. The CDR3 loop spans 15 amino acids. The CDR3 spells CASRDRESTNEKLFF. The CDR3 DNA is TGTGCCAGCCGGGACAGGGAGTCAACTAATGAAAAACTGTTTTTT.

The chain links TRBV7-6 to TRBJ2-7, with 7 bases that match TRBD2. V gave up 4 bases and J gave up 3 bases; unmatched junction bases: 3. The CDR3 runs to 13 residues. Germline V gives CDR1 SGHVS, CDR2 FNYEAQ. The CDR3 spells CASSYSGYYEQYF. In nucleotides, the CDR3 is TGTGCCAGCAGCTATAGCGGGTACTACGAGCAGTACTTC.

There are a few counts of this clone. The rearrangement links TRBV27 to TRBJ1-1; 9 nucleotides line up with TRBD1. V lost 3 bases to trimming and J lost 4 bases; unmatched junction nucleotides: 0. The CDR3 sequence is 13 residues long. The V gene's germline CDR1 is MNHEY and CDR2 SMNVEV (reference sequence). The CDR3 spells CASSLTGGTEAFF. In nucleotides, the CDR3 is TGTGCCAGCAGTTTGACAGGGGGCACTGAAGCTTTCTTT.

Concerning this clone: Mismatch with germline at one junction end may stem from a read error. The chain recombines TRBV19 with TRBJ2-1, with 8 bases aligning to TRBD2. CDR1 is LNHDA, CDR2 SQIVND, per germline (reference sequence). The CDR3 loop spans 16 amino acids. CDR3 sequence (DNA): TGTGCCAGTAGGATAGGGACTAGGGGGTTGGATAATGAGCAGTTCTTC. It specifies CASRIGTRGLDNEQFF.

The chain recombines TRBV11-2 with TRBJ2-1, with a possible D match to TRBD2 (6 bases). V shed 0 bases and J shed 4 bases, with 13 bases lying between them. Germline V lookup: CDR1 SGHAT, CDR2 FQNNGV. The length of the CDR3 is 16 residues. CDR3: CASSLDGREWYNEQFF. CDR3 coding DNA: TGTGCCAGCAGCTTAGATGGCCGGGAGTGGTACAATGAGCAGTTCTTC. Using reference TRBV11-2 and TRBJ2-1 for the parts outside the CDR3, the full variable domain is EAGVAQSPRYKIIEKRQSVAFWCNPISGHATLYWYQQILGQGPKLLIQFQNNGVVDDSQLPKDRFSAERLKGVDSTLKIQPAKLEDSAVYLCASSLDGREWYNEQFFGPGTRLTVL.

CDR3 sequence: CASSLRVKGPYGYTF. CDR3 sequence (DNA): TGTGCCAGCAGTCTTCGAGTTAAGGGGCCCTATGGCTACACCTTC. The gene calls are TRBV28 and TRBJ1-2, with D maybe TRBD1 (5 bases). Germline lookup yields CDR1 MDHEN and CDR2 SYDVKM. V was trimmed by 5 bases and J by 4 bases, leaving 17 bases between them. The length of the CDR3 is 15 residues.

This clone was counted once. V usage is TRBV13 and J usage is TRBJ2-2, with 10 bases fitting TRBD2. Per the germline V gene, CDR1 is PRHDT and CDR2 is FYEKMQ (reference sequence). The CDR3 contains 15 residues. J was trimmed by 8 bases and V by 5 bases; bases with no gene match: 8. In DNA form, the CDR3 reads TGTGCCAGCAGCACGCGAGCGGGAGGGCGTGGGGAGCTGTTTTTT. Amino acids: CASSTRAGGRGELFF.

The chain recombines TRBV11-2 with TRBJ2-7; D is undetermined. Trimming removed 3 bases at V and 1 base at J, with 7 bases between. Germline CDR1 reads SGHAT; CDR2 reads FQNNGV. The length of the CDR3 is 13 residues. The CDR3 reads CASSFPSSYEQYF. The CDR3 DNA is TGTGCCAGCAGCTTTCCTTCTTCCTACGAGCAGTACTTC.

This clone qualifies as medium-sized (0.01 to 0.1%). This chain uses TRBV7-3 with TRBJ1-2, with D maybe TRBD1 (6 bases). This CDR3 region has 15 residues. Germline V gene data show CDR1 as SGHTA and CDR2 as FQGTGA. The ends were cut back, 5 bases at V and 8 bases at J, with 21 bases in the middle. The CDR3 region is CASSPDGTLMMGYTF. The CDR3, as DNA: TGTGCCAGCAGCCCAGACGGGACACTCATGATGGGCTACACCTTC.

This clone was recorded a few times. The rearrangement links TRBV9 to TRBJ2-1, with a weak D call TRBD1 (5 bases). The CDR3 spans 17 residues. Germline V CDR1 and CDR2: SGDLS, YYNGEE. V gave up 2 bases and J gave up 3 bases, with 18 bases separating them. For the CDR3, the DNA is TGTGCCAGCAGCGTCGAAGCGACAGTGAACTACTACAATGAGCAGTTCTTC. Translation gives CASSVEATVNYYNEQFF.

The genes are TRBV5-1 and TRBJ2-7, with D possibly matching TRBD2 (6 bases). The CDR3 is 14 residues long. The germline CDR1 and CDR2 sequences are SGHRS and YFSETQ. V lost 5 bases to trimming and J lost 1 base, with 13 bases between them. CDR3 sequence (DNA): TGCGCCAGCAGTTGGGGGGACGGATCCTACGAGCAGTACTTC. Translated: CASSWGDGSYEQYF. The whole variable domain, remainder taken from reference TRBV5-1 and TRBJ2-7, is KAGVTQTPRYLIKTRGQQVTLSCSPISGHRSVSWYQQTPGQGLQFLFEYFSETQRNKGNFPGRFSGRQFSNSRSEMNVSTLELGDSALYLCASSWGDGSYEQYFGPGTRLTVT.